Shown below are 22 T cell receptor beta chains from a single sample sequenced in a study of shared clonotypes between healthy human individuals. The repertoire was sequenced with immunoSEQ multiplex PCR; TCRdb's copy has only in-frame clones and lacks some. The sample contains 300,000 to 400,000 clones, roughly 70% of which appear only once. Sequenced sample: memory CD4+ T cells sorted from blood. Subset here: CD45RA-negative fraction. These receptor sequences come from a young man in good health.

The chain links TRBV23-1 to TRBJ2-7, with D perhaps TRBD2 (6 bases). TRBV23-1 is flagged as an ORF with uncertain function. The germline V and J ends were trimmed by 2 bases and 0 bases, with 8 bases remaining between them. The CDR3 is 14 amino acids. CDR3 region: CASSQIGGSYEQYF. The CDR3 bases are TGCGCCAGCAGTCAAATCGGGGGCTCCTACGAGCAGTACTTC.

CDR3 amino acids: CASSLVPGQGSFGPQHF. CDR3 in DNA: TGTGCCAGCAGTCTCGTTCCGGGACAGGGGTCCTTCGGGCCCCAGCATTTT. This rearrangement joins TRBV5-5 to TRBJ1-5; TRBD1 agrees at 10 bases. CDR3 length: 17 amino acids. V lost 5 bases and J lost 9; bases outside the gene matches: 17. The germline CDR1 and CDR2 sequences are SGHKS and YYEKEE (reference sequence).

V and J are TRBV9 and TRBJ2-7, with unresolved D. Germline CDR1 and CDR2: SGDLS and YYNGEE. The ends were cut back, 0 bases at V and 2 bases at J, with 12 bases in the middle. The length of the CDR3 is 15 residues. Here the CDR3 DNA reads TGTGCCAGCAGCGTAGGTTCTACTTCGACCTACGAGCAGTACTTC. Translated: CASSVGSTSTYEQYF.

In this sample, this clone turned up a few times. The rearrangement uses TRBV7-9 and TRBJ2-7; D perhaps matches TRBD1 (5 bases). Trimming left V 5 bases short and J 3 bases short, with 11 bases between. The CDR3 extends over 13 amino acids. Germline V lookup: CDR1 SEHNR, CDR2 FQNEAQ (reference sequence). The CDR3 sequence: CASSGAVGYEQYF. CDR3 coding DNA: TGTGCCAGCAGCGGGGCAGTGGGCTACGAGCAGTACTTC.

Only a few counts were recorded for this clone. The genes are TRBV19 and TRBJ2-2, with a weak D call TRBD1 (5 bases). There are 12 residues in the CDR3. Germline CDR1 reads LNHDA; CDR2 reads SQIVND (reference sequence). V lost 5 bases and J 7 bases, leaving 8 bases between the germline ends. CDR3 loop: CASSQGGGELFF. The CDR3 DNA sequence: TGTGCCAGTAGTCAGGGTGGCGGGGAGCTGTTTTTT.

The V gene is TRBV19, the J gene TRBJ2-7; a weak D match, TRBD1 (6 bases). The germline V gene has CDR1 LNHDA and CDR2 SQIVND (reference sequence). The V and J ends lost 3 bases and 7 bases respectively, with 19 bases between them. The CDR3 extends over 15 amino acids. Here the CDR3 reads CASSIGSGMGAEQYF. Here the CDR3 DNA reads TGTGCCAGTAGTATCGGTTCAGGGATGGGGGCTGAGCAGTACTTC.

The CDR3 spells CASSERGSSQETQYF. DNA of the CDR3: TGCGCCAGCAGTGAAAGGGGAAGTAGCCAAGAGACCCAGTACTTC. The V call is TRBV10-1, the J call TRBJ2-5; TRBD1 is a possible D gene (5 bases). V was shortened by 3 bases and J by 1 base, with 12 bases between the two germline ends. The CDR3 contains 15 residues. CDR1 is WNHNN and CDR2 is SYGVQD in the germline V gene (reference sequence).

V gene TRBV27 combines with J gene TRBJ2-7, with D possibly TRBD1 on 6 matching bases. The V and J ends lost 7 bases and 9 bases respectively, with 16 bases between them. The CDR3 is 12 amino acids. Germline assignment: CDR1 MNHEY and CDR2 SMNVEV (reference sequence). The chain's CDR3 is CASMRDNRSQYF. DNA of the CDR3: TGTGCCAGCATGAGGGACAACCGATCGCAGTACTTC.

The chain has TRBV5-6 and TRBJ2-7; TRBD2 agrees at 8 bases. Germline-derived CDR1 and CDR2 are SGHDT and YYEEEE. The trim removed 4 bases at V and 3 bases at J, leaving 6 bases unmatched. The CDR3 loop spans 14 amino acids. The CDR3 sequence is CASSLGLGHYEQYF. CDR3 in DNA: TGTGCCAGCAGCCTGGGACTAGGGCACTACGAGCAGTACTTC.

This clone was seen a few times. The V call is TRBV2, the J call TRBJ2-5, with 8 bases aligning to TRBD1. The junction had 8 bases not matched to a gene; V was cut back by 6 bases and J by 5 bases. The CDR3 runs 14 residues. In germline, CDR1 is SNHLY, CDR2 FYNNEI. The CDR3 DNA follows: TGTGCCAGCAGCGTCGACAGGGGAGAGGAGACCCAGTACTTC. Translation: CASSVDRGEETQYF.

This clone appeared a few times. This chain connects TRBV2 to TRBJ2-3; D not resolved. In germline, CDR1 is SNHLY, CDR2 FYNNEI. This CDR3 contains 13 residues. Deletions cut 2 bases from V and 12 bases from J, with 15 bases between. The CDR3 here is CASSESVPSRQYF. The CDR3 DNA reads as TGTGCCAGCAGTGAATCTGTACCGAGTCGTCAGTATTTT. The full variable domain, with the rest looked up from reference TRBV2 and TRBJ2-3, is EPEVTQTPSHQVTQMGQEVILRCVPISNHLYFYWYRQILGQKVEFLVSFYNNEISEKSEIFDDQFSVERPDGSNFTLKIRSTKLEDSAMYFCASSESVPSRQYFGPGTRLTVL.

The chain's CDR3 is CASSDGAIAKNIQYF. The CDR3 coding sequence is TGTGCCTCCTCGGACGGGGCTATAGCCAAAAACATTCAGTACTTC. The V and J genes are TRBV19 and TRBJ2-4; D tentatively fits TRBD1 or TRBD2 (5 bases each). Germline lookup yields CDR1 LNHDA and CDR2 SQIVND (reference sequence). The CDR3 is 15 amino acids. Trimming removed 11 bases from V and 0 bases from J, with 17 bases in between.

V is TRBV6-5 and J is TRBJ2-1; no clear D. The CDR3 loop spans 14 amino acids. Germline-derived CDR1 and CDR2 are MNHEY and SVGAGI. Trimming took 2 bases from V and 10 from J, leaving 15 bases between them. The CDR3 spells CASSYDWSSPEQFF. The CDR3 bases are TGTGCCAGCAGTTACGATTGGTCTAGTCCGGAGCAGTTCTTC.

This clone was observed a single time. The genes are TRBV18 and TRBJ1-1; the D gene is possibly TRBD1 (5 bases). The CDR3 consists of 13 residues. Trimming shortened V by 8 bases and J by 1 base, and 11 bases separated the two germline ends. CDR1 is KGHSH and CDR2 is LQKENI in the germline V gene. CDR3 region: CASAGTWNTEAFF. For the CDR3, the DNA is TGTGCCAGCGCAGGGACGTGGAACACTGAAGCTTTCTTT.

The chain employs TRBV7-8 and TRBJ2-6; D is tentatively TRBD1 or TRBD2 (5 bases each). Germline V CDR1 and CDR2: SGHVS, FQNEAQ. Trimming cost V 5 bases and J 0 bases, with 14 bases left between them. The CDR3 covers 17 residues. Here the CDR3 DNA reads TGTGCCAGCAGCCCGCTCCGGGGACCCTCTGGGGCCAACGTCCTGACTTTC. This encodes CASSPLRGPSGANVLTF. Based on the CDR3 plus reference TRBV7-8 and TRBJ2-6, the full variable domain is GAGVSQSPRYKVAKRGQDVALRCDPISGHVSLFWYQQALGQGPEFLTYFQNEAQLDKSGLPSDRFFAERPEGSVSTLKIQRTQQEDSAVYLCASSPLRGPSGANVLTFGAGSRLTVL.

This clone has just one count. The chain carries TRBV28 and TRBJ2-5; possibly TRBD1 or TRBD2 for D (5 bases each). The length of the CDR3 is 13 residues. V was cut by 6 bases and J by 4 bases, with 12 bases left in between. The germline V gene has CDR1 MDHEN and CDR2 SYDVKM. The CDR3 is CASSLTRGETQYF. DNA of the CDR3: TGTGCCAGCAGCCTTACTAGGGGAGAGACCCAGTACTTC. The full variable domain, its missing parts supplied by reference TRBV28 and TRBJ2-5, is DVKVTQSSRYLVKRTGEKVFLECVQDMDHENMFWYRQDPGLGLRLIYFSYDVKMKEKGDIPEGYSVSREKKERFSLILESASTNQTSMYLCASSLTRGETQYFGPGTRLLVL.

The chain links TRBV5-6 to TRBJ2-2, with a tentative D call TRBD1 (7 bases). The germline gives CDR1 SGHDT, CDR2 YYEEEE. CDR3 size: 14 residues. V lost 2 bases to trimming and J lost 5 bases, with 10 bases between them. CDR3 DNA: TGTGCCAGCAGCTTCGGGGGACAGACCGGGGAGCTGTTTTTT. Translated: CASSFGGQTGELFF.

The chain employs TRBV4-3 and TRBJ2-3, with 10 positions matching TRBD2. Germline-derived CDR1 and CDR2 are LGHNA and YSLEER. Trimming at V came to 0 bases and at J to 5 bases, leaving 8 bases not matched to a gene. This CDR3 has 17 residues. The CDR3 here is CASSQEGASGSKDTQYF. The CDR3 DNA sequence: TGCGCCAGCAGCCAAGAAGGGGCTAGCGGGAGTAAAGATACGCAGTATTTT.

This clone was found a few times. This chain links TRBV5-1 with TRBJ2-7, with 12 bases fitting TRBD2. Trimming removed 4 bases from V and 0 bases from J; junction bases left unmatched: 2. Germline V gene data show CDR1 as SGHRS and CDR2 as YFSETQ. This CDR3 contains 15 residues. CDR3 nucleotides: TGCGCCAGCAGCGTACTAGCGGGGGGCTCCTACGAGCAGTACTTC. This encodes CASSVLAGGSYEQYF.

This clone has just a few counts. The chain joins TRBV19 to TRBJ2-1; D unresolved. Trimming stripped 7 bases from V and 8 bases from J, with 15 bases between. The CDR3 length is 13 residues. CDR1 LNHDA and CDR2 SQIVND come from the germline V gene (reference sequence). In nucleotides, the CDR3 is TGTGCCAGTATCCCGATACCCTCGGATGAGCAGTTCTTC. Its protein is CASIPIPSDEQFF. Together with reference TRBV19 and TRBJ2-1, the CDR3 gives the full variable domain: DGGITQSPKYLFRKEGQNVTLSCEQNLNHDAMYWYRQDPGQGLRLIYYSQIVNDFQKGDIAEGYSVSREKKESFPLTVTSAQKNPTAFYLCASIPIPSDEQFFGPGTRLTVL.

This clone has just one count. The rearrangement joins TRBV6-4 to TRBJ1-5; 9 positions match TRBD1. The CDR3 length is 17 residues. Trimming removed 6 bases from V and 5 bases from J; junction bases left unmatched: 14. CDR1 and CDR2 (germline): MRHNA, SNTAGT. The CDR3 DNA reads as TGTGCCAGCAGGCGGACAGGGGAAAAAGTCGCGTATCAGCCCCAGCATTTT. This gives the protein CASRRTGEKVAYQPQHF.

This clone was counted a few times. The genes are TRBV9 and TRBJ2-3; 9 bases are a match to TRBD2. V shed 5 bases and J 5 bases; nucleotides not matched to a gene: 12. Germline CDR1 and CDR2: SGDLS and YYNGEE. The CDR3 covers 16 residues. CDR3 sequence: CASSDWASGIGDTQYF. CDR3 in DNA: TGTGCCAGCAGTGACTGGGCTAGCGGGATCGGAGATACGCAGTATTTT.